The entry below describes one T cell receptor (beta chain). This CDR3 region has 18 residues. V gave up 4 bases and J gave up 3 bases; unmatched junction bases: 12. Germline V lookup: CDR1 SGHNT, CDR2 YENEEA. Method: immunoSEQ multiplex PCR; TCRdb's copy keeps in-frame clones and lacks some. The sample consists of roughly 60,000 clones, approximately 75% of them appearing once. The data were obtained in a study of blood T cell repertoires in COVID-19. The receptor comes from an elderly man with acute or convalescent COVID-19. Sample: peripheral blood. The J gene is TRBJ2-7, the V gene TRBV11-3, with TRBD2 matching over 13 bases. CDR3 sequence: CASSSQGLAGVGYYEQYF. The CDR3, as DNA: TGTGCCAGCAGCTCCCAAGGACTAGCGGGGGTAGGATACTACGAGCAGTACTTC. Full variable domain (missing parts from reference TRBV11-3 and TRBJ2-7): EAGVVQSPRYKIIEKKQPVAFWCNPISGHNTLYWYLQNLGQGPELLIRYENEEAVDDSQLPKDRFSAERLKGVDSTLKIQPAELGDSAVYLCASSSQGLAGVGYYEQYFGPGTRLTVT.